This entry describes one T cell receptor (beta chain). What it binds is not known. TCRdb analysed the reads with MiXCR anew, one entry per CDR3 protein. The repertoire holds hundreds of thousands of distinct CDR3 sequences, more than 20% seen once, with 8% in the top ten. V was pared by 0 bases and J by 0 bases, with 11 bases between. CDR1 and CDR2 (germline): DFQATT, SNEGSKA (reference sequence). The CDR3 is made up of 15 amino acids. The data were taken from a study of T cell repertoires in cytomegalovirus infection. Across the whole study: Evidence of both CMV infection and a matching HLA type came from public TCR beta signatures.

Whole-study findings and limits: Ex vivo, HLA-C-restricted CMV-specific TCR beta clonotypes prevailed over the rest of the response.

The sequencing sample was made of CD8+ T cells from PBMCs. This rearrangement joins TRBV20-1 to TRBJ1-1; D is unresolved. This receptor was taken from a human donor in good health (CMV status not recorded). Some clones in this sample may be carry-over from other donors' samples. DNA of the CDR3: TGCAGTGCTAGAGAGAAACGGAAGATGAACACTGAAGCTTTCTTT. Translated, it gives CSAREKRKMNTEAFF.